Reported below is one T cell receptor (beta chain). The ends were cut back, 3 bases at V and 5 bases at J, with 8 bases in the middle. The CDR3 runs to 12 residues. In germline, CDR1 is SGHDT, CDR2 YYEEEE. Profiling relied on immunoSEQ multiplex PCR, and the TCRdb table lists in-frame clones only, not all of them. The profile shows 250,000 to 300,000 clones, roughly 86% of them singletons. These data come from a study of blood T cell repertoires in COVID-19. The wider study: The United States, Italy and Spain were the sources of the acute and convalescent COVID-19 samples.

The rearrangement joins TRBV5-6 to TRBJ1-2, with a weak D call TRBD1 (5 bases). The sequencing sample was made of peripheral blood. The receptor comes from a man younger than 35 with active or convalescent COVID-19. The CDR3 reads CASSSSGYGYTF. The CDR3 bases are TGTGCCAGCAGCTCATCAGGGTATGGCTACACCTTC.